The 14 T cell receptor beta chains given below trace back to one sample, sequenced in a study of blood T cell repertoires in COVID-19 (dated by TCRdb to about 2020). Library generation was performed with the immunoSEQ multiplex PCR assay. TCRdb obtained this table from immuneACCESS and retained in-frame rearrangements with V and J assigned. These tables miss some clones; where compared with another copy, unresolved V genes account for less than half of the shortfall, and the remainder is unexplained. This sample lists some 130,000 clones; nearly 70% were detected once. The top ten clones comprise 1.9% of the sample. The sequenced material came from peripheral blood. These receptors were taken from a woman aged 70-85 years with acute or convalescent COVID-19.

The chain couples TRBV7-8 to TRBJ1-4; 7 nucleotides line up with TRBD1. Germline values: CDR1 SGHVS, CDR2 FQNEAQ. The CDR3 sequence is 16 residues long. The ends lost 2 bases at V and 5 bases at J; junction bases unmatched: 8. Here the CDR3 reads CASSLLQGGGNEKLFF. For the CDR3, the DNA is TGTGCCAGCAGCTTATTACAAGGGGGCGGGAATGAAAAACTGTTTTTT.

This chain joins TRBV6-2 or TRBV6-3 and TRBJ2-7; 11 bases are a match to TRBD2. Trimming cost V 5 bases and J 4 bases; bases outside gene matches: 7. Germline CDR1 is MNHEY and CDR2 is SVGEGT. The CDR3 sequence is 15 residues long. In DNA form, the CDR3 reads TGTGCCAGCAGTGAGCAAGCTAGCGGGAGGTACGAGCAGTACTTC. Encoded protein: CASSEQASGRYEQYF.

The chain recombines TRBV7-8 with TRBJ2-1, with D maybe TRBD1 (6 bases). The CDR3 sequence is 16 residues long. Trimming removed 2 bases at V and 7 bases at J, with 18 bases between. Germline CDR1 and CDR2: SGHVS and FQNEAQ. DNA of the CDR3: TGTGCCAGCAGCTTACTGGCCCTTGACAGGCTAAATGAGCAGTTCTTC. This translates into CASSLLALDRLNEQFF.

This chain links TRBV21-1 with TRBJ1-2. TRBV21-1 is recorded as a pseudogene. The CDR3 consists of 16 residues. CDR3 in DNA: TGTGCCAGCATTCGCGAAACAAAGGTAATGACTAGGGGCTACACCTTC. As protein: CASIRETKVMTRGYTF.

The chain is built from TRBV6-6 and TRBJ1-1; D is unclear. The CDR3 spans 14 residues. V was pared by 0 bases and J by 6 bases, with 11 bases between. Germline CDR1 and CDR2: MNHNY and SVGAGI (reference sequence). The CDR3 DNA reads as TGTGCCAGCAGTTACTCTCAGGAGGGATCTGAAGCTTTCTTT. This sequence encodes CASSYSQEGSEAFF.

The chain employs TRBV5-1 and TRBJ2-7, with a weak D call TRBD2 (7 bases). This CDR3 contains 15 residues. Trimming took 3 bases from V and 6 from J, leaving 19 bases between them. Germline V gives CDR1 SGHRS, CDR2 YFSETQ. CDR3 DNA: TGCGCCAGCAGCTGGAGGGGGGAGGGCCTAGCCGAGCAGTACTTC. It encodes CASSWRGEGLAEQYF. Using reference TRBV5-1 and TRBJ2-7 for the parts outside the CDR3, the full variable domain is KAGVTQTPRYLIKTRGQQVTLSCSPISGHRSVSWYQQTPGQGLQFLFEYFSETQRNKGNFPGRFSGRQFSNSRSEMNVSTLELGDSALYLCASSWRGEGLAEQYFGPGTRLTVT.

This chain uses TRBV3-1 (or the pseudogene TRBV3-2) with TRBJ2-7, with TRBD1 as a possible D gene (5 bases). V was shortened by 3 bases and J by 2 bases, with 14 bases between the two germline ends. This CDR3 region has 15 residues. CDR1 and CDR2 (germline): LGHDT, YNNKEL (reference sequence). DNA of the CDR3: TGTGCCAGCAGCCACCCCCAGGGTGTTACCTACGAGCAGTACTTC. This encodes CASSHPQGVTYEQYF.

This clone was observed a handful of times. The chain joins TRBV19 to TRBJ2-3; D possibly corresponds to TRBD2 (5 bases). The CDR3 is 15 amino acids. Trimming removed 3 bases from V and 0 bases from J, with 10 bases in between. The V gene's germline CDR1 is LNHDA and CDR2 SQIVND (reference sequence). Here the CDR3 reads CASSIRRTSTDTQYF. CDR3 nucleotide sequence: TGTGCCAGTAGTATCAGGAGGACTAGCACAGATACGCAGTATTTT.

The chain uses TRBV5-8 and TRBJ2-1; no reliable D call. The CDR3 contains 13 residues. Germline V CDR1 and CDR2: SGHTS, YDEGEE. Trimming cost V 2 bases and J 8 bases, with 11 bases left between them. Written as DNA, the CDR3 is TGTGCCAGCAGCTTTCTTAGTAAAGATGAGCAGTTCTTC. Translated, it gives CASSFLSKDEQFF.

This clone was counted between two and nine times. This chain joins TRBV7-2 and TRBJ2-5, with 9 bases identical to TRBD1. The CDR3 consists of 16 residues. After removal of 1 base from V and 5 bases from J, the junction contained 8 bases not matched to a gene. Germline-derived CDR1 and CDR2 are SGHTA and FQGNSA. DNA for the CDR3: TGTGCCAGCAGCTTAGGCGGGACAGGGATGGTGGAGACCCAGTACTTC. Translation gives CASSLGGTGMVETQYF. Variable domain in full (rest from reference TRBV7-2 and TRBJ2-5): GAGVSQSPSNKVTEKGKDVELRCDPISGHTALYWYRQSLGQGLEFLIYFQGNSAPDKSGLPSDRFSAERTGGSVSTLTIQRTQQEDSAVYLCASSLGGTGMVETQYFGPGTRLLVL.

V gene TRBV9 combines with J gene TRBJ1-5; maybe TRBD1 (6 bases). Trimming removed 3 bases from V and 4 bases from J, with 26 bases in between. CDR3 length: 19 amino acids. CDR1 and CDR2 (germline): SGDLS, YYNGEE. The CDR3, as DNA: TGTGCCAGCAGCGCTAGGAAGGGGGTTCCGGCTACGGGGAATCAGCCCCAGCATTTT. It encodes CASSARKGVPATGNQPQHF.

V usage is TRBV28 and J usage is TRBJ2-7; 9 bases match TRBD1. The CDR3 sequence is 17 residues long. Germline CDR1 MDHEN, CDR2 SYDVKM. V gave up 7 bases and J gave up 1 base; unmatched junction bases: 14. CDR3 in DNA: TGTGCCAGCACCTCTAGGGACAGGGTAATTCTTTCCTACGAGCAGTACTTC. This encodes CASTSRDRVILSYEQYF.

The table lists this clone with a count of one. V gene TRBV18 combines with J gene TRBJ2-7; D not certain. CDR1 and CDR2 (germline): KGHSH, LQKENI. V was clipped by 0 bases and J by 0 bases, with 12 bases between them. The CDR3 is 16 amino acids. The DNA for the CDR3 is TGTGCCAGCTCACCACCTGGTCGAAGGAGCTCCTACGAGCAGTACTTC. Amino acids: CASSPPGRRSSYEQYF.

In DNA, the CDR3 is TGTGCCAGCAGCTTGGGACACGTTGCCTACGAGCAGTACTTC. Its translation is CASSLGHVAYEQYF. This chain connects TRBV5-5 to TRBJ2-7, with unresolved D. The V end lost 0 bases, the J end lost 2 bases, and 9 bases lay between the germline ends. The CDR3 has 14 amino acids. Germline V gene sequence: CDR1 SGHKS, CDR2 YYEKEE (reference sequence). The full variable domain, completed using reference TRBV5-5 and TRBJ2-7, is DAGVTQSPTHLIKTRGQQVTLRCSPISGHKSVSWYQQVLGQGPQFIFQYYEKEERGRGNFPDRFSARQFPNYSSELNVNALLLGDSALYLCASSLGHVAYEQYFGPGTRLTVT.